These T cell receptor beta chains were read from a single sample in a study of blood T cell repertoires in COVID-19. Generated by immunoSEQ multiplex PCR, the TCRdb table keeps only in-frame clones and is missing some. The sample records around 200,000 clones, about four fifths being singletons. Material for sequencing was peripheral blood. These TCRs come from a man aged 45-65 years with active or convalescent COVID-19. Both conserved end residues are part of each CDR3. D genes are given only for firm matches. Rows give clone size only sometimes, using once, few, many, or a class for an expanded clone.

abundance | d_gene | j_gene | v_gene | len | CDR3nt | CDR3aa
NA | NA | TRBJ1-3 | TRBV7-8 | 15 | TGTGCCAGCAGCTTAGATCTAGACTCTGGAAACACCATATATTTT | CASSLDLDSGNTIYF
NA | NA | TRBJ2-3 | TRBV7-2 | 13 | TGTGCCAGCAGCACTCCTAGCACAGATACGCAGTATTTT | CASSTPSTDTQYF
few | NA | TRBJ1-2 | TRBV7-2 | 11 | TGTGCCAGCAGCCCGACAGATGGCTACACCTTC | CASSPTDGYTF
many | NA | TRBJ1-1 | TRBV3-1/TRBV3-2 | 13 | TGTGCCAGCAGCCAAGTTAGACAGGCGGAGGCTTTCTTT | CASSQVRQAEAFF
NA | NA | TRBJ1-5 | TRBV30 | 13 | TGTGCCTGGGGGAGCGGGCCCAATCAGCCCCAGCATTTT | CAWGSGPNQPQHF
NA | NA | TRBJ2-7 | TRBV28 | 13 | TGTGCCAGCAGGCGGCAGGGGATAGACGAGCAGTACTTC | CASRRQGIDEQYF
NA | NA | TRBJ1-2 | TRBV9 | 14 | TGTGCCAGCAGCGGGACAGCTCCATCCTATGGCTACACCTTC | CASSGTAPSYGYTF
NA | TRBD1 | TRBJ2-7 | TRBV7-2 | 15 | TGTGCCAGCAGCCCCGACGGGACAGTCTCCTACGAGCAGTACTTC | CASSPDGTVSYEQYF
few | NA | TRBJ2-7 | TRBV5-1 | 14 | TGCGCCAGCAGCTTGGCAGGATCGACCTACGAGCAGTACTTC | CASSLAGSTYEQYF
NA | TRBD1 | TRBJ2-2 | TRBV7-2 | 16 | TGTGCCAGCAGCTTAACAGGGGGCGCAAGTACCGGGGAGCTGTTTTTT | CASSLTGGASTGELFF
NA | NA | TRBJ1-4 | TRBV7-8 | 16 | TGTGCCAGCAGTCCCCGAACAGCTTCAACTAATGAAAAACTGTTTTTT | CASSPRTASTNEKLFF
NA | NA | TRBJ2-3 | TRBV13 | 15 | TGTGCCAGCAGCCAAAGGGGCCCAAACACAGATACGCAGTATTTT | CASSQRGPNTDTQYF
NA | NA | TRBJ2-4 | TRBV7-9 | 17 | TGTGCCAGCAGCTTAGGCGCGGAATTCCTAGCCAAAAACATTCAGTACTTC | CASSLGAEFLAKNIQYF
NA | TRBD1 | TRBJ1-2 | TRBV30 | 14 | TGTGCCTGGAGCCAGGGGGTTCTCTCCTATGGCTACACCTTC | CAWSQGVLSYGYTF
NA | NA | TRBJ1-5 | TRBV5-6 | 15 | TGTGCCAGCAGGGCTTTCGGGGGGGCCGGGCAGCCCCAGCATTTT | CASRAFGGAGQPQHF
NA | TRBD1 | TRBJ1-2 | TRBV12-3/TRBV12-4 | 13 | TGTGCCAGCAGTTTCCGGGACAGCTATGGCTACACCTTC | CASSFRDSYGYTF
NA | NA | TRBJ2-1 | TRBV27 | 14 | TGTGCCAGCAGTTTCGGGACAACTTACAATGAGCAGTTCTTC | CASSFGTTYNEQFF
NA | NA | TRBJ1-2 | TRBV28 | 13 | TGTGCCAGCAGTAAGAGAGCTAACTATGGCTACACCTTC | CASSKRANYGYTF
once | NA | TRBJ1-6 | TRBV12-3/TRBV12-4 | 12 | TGTGCCAGCAGCGGTGGTAATTCACCCCTCCACTTT | CASSGGNSPLHF